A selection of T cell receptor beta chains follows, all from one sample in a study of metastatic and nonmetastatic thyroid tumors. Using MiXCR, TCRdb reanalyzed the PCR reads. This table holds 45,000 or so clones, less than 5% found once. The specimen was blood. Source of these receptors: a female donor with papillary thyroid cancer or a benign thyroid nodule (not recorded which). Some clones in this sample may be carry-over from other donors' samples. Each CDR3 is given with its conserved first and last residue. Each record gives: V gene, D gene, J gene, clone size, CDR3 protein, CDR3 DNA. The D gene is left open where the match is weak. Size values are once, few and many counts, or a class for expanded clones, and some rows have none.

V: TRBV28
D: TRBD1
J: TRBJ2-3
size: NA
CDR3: CASSSGQETTDTQYF
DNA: TGTGCCAGCAGTTCCGGACAGGAGACCACAGATACGCAGTATTTT

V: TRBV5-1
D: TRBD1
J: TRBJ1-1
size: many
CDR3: CASKTGDRTEAFF
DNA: TGCGCCAGCAAAACAGGGGATCGCACTGAAGCTTTCTTT

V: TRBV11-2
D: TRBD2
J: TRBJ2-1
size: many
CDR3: CASSWRRAGVNPRYNEQFF
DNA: TGTGCCAGCAGCTGGAGGCGAGCGGGAGTGAATCCCCGTTACAATGAGCAGTTCTTC

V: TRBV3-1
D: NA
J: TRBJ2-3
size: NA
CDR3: CASSQGNLNTQYF
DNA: TGTGCCAGCAGCCAAGGTAATCTAAATACGCAGTATTTT

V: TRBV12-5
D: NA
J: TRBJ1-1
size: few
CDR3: CASGLAVSGTEAFF
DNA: TGTGCTAGTGGTTTGGCGGTCAGCGGAACTGAAGCTTTCTTT

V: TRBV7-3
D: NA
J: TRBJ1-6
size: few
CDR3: CASSLAGTDSSYNSPLHF
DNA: TGTGCCAGCAGTTTAGCCGGGACGGATAGCTCCTATAATTCACCCCTCCACTTT

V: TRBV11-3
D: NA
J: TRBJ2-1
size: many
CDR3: CASSPRVRSSYNEQFF
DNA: TGTGCCAGCAGCCCACGGGTTAGGAGCTCCTACAATGAGCAGTTCTTC

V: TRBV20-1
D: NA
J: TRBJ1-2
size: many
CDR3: CSARVFGGAGYTF
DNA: TGCAGTGCTAGAGTCTTCGGGGGGGCGGGCTACACCTTC

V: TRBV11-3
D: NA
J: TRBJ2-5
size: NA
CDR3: CASSLDGSRETQYF
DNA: TGTGCCAGCAGCTTAGATGGGTCCAGGGAGACCCAGTACTTC

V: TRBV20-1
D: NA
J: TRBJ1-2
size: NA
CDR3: CSASLGGNYGYTF
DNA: TGCAGTGCTAGTTTGGGGGGGAACTATGGCTACACCTTC

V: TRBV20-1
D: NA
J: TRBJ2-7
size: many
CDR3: CSARTGPEQYF
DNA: TGCAGTGCTAGAACAGGGCCCGAGCAGTACTTC

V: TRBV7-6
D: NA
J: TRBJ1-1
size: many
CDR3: CASSFLDSEAFF
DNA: TGTGCCAGCAGCTTTTTGGACTCTGAAGCTTTCTTT

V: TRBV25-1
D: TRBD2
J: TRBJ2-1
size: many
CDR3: CASRGSSASGYHNEQFF
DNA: TGTGCCAGCAGGGGATCCTCGGCTAGCGGGTACCACAATGAGCAGTTCTTC

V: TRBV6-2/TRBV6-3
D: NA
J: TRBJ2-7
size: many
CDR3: CASKGTGPLWEQYF
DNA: TGTGCCAGCAAAGGGACGGGTCCCCTTTGGGAGCAGTACTTC

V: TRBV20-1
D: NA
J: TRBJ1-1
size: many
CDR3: CSAPRDGELNTEAFF
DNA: TGCAGTGCCCCAAGGGACGGGGAACTGAACACTGAAGCTTTCTTT

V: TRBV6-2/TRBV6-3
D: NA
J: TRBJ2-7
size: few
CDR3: CAGSRGPNSYEQYF
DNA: TGTGCCGGCAGCCGCGGACCAAACTCCTACGAGCAGTACTTC

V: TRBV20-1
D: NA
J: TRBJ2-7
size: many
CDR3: CSAPIPGSSDEQYF
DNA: TGCAGTGCTCCCATTCCCGGGAGTAGCGACGAGCAGTACTTC

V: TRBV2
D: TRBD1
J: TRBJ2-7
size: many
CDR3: CASSEPGTGPYEQYF
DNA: TGTGCCAGCAGTGAACCCGGGACAGGGCCCTACGAGCAGTACTTC

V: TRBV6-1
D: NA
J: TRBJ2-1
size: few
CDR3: CASSYGKPDSSYNEQFF
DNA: TGTGCCAGCAGTTATGGCAAGCCCGACAGCTCCTACAATGAGCAGTTCTTC

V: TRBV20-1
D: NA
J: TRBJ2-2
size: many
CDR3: CSARDRQKSANTGELFF
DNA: TGCAGTGCTAGAGATAGGCAGAAAAGCGCGAACACCGGGGAGCTGTTTTTT

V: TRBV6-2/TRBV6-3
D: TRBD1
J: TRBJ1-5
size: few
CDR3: CASSRGQALPTDTQHF
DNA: TGTGCCAGCAGCCGTGGACAGGCCCTCCCCACAGATACGCAGCATTTT

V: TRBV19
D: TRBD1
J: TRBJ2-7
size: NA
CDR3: CASSLPTGNEQYF
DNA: TGTGCCAGTAGTCTCCCGACAGGGAACGAGCAGTACTTC

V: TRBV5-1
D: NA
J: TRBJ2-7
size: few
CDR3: CASSSDQGSSYEQYF
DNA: TGCGCCAGCAGCTCGGATCAGGGGAGCTCCTACGAGCAGTACTTC

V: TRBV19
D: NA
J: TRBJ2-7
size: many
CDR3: CASSIAGNEQYF
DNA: TGTGCCAGTAGTATCGCGGGGAACGAGCAGTACTTC

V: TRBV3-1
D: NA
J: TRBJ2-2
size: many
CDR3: CASSQVDVTGELFF
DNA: TGTGCCAGCAGCCAAGTGGATGTCACCGGGGAGCTGTTTTTT

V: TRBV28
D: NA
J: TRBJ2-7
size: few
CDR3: CASSLGPPRNEQYF
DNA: TGTGCCAGCAGTTTGGGCCCCCCGCGTAACGAGCAGTACTTC